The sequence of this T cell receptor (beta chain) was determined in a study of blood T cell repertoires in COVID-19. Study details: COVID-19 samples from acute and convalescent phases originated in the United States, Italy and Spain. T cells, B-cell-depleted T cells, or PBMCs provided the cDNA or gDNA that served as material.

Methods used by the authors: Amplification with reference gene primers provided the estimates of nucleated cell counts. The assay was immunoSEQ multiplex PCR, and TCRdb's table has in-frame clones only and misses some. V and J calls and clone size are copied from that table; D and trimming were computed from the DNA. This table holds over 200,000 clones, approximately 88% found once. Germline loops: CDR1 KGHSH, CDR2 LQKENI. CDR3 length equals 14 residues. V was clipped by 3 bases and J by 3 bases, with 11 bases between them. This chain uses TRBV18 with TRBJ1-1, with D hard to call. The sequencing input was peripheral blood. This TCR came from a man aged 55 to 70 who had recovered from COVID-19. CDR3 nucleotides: TGTGCCAGCTCACCGCGGGCTATTGACACTGAAGCTTTCTTT. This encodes CASSPRAIDTEAFF.